Each of the 20 T cell receptor beta chains below was sequenced from the same sample in a study of blood T cell repertoires in COVID-19. Produced via immunoSEQ multiplex PCR; TCRdb's table is partial and in-frame only. The repertoire includes about 160,000 clones, around 89% of them detected once, and 13% sits in the top ten. Sequences were obtained from peripheral blood. The receptors stem from a man younger than 30 with COVID-19, enrolled during active disease.

The chain recombines TRBV13 with TRBJ2-1; 7 nucleotides align to TRBD2. J gave up 3 bases and V 3 bases, and 11 bases lay outside the gene matches. There are 17 residues in the CDR3. The germline CDR1 and CDR2 sequences are PRHDT and FYEKMQ (reference sequence). CDR3 bases: TGTGCCAGCAGCTTGTGGGGGGGGACTACCCTCTACAATGAGCAGTTCTTC. Translated, it gives CASSLWGGTTLYNEQFF. The full variable domain, rest sourced from reference TRBV13 and TRBJ2-1, is AAGVIQSPRHLIKEKRETATLKCYPIPRHDTVYWYQQGPGQDPQFLISFYEKMQSDKGSIPDRFSAQQFSDYHSELNMSSLELGDSALYFCASSLWGGTTLYNEQFFGPGTRLTVL.

The chain is built from TRBV29-1 and TRBJ2-2, with 7 bases identical to TRBD2. Germline V gives CDR1 SQVTM, CDR2 ANQGSEA. This CDR3 comprises 15 residues. V lost 5 bases to trimming and J lost 5 bases; unmatched junction nucleotides: 11. The CDR3 nucleotides read TGCAGCGTTAAAGCTAGCGGTTATGAAACCGGGGAGCTGTTTTTT. It yields the protein CSVKASGYETGELFF.

The J gene is TRBJ1-1, the V gene TRBV5-8; 9 bases line up with TRBD1. Germline V lookup: CDR1 SGHTS, CDR2 YDEGEE. The ends lost 2 bases at V and 10 bases at J; junction bases unmatched: 3. CDR3 length equals 12 residues. CDR3 nucleotide sequence: TGTGCCAGCAGCTTCAGACAGGGGGTAGCTTTCTTT. This sequence encodes CASSFRQGVAFF.

The chain uses TRBV4-2 and TRBJ1-2, with D tentatively TRBD1 (5 bases). With 0 bases removed from V and 3 bases from J, the gap between germline ends came to 11 bases. The germline V gene has CDR1 LGHNA and CDR2 YNFKEQ. The CDR3 has 15 residues. This chain's CDR3 is CASSQDSGGDYGYTF. CDR3 DNA sequence: TGTGCCAGCAGCCAAGATTCCGGGGGGGACTATGGCTACACCTTC.

The chain recombines TRBV6-2 or TRBV6-3 with TRBJ2-5; maybe TRBD2 (6 bases). Germline V lookup: CDR1 MNHEY, CDR2 SVGEGT. The CDR3 sequence is 14 residues long. With 3 bases removed from V and 1 base from J, the gap between germline ends came to 9 bases. The CDR3 sequence: CASSYWGVQETQYF. CDR3 nucleotide sequence: TGTGCCAGCAGTTATTGGGGGGTCCAAGAGACCCAGTACTTC.

The chain joins TRBV19 to TRBJ2-1; 11 positions agree with TRBD2. Germline V CDR1 and CDR2: LNHDA, SQIVND (reference sequence). The ends lost 3 bases at V and 3 bases at J; junction bases unmatched: 1. The CDR3 spans 15 residues. The CDR3 reads CASSIGTSGYNEQFF. Written as DNA, the CDR3 is TGTGCCAGTAGTATCGGGACTAGCGGCTACAATGAGCAGTTCTTC.

V is TRBV11-3 and J is TRBJ2-2, with TRBD1 as a possible D gene (5 bases). Deletions cut 4 bases from V and 6 bases from J, with 12 bases between. CDR3 size: 14 residues. The germline V gene has CDR1 SGHNT and CDR2 YENEEA. CDR3 nucleotides: TGTGCCAGCAGCTCTTACTCAGGGTCCGGGGAGCTGTTTTTT. Protein: CASSSYSGSGELFF. Together with reference TRBV11-3 and TRBJ2-2, the CDR3 gives the full variable domain: EAGVVQSPRYKIIEKKQPVAFWCNPISGHNTLYWYLQNLGQGPELLIRYENEEAVDDSQLPKDRFSAERLKGVDSTLKIQPAELGDSAVYLCASSSYSGSGELFFGEGSRLTVL.

J is TRBJ2-7 and V is TRBV23-1; D is perhaps TRBD2 (7 bases). TRBV23-1 is flagged as an ORF with uncertain function. The V end lost 4 bases, the J end lost 2 bases, and 12 bases lay between the germline ends. The CDR3 loop spans 14 amino acids. The CDR3 DNA is TGCGCCAGCAGTCGGGGAGGGGGGCCCTACGAGCAGTACTTC. It is translated as CASSRGGGPYEQYF.

This sequence joins TRBV27 and TRBJ1-5, with no clear D. Germline V CDR1 and CDR2: MNHEY, SMNVEV (reference sequence). The CDR3 runs to 15 residues. V shed 4 bases and J shed 1 base, with 11 bases lying between them. The CDR3 loop is CASSWSGSSNQPQHF. DNA of the CDR3: TGTGCCAGCAGTTGGTCCGGTTCGAGCAATCAGCCCCAGCATTTT.

The chain links TRBV28 to TRBJ2-3, with a possible D match to TRBD1 (7 bases). Trimming removed 3 bases at V and 2 bases at J, with 18 bases between. This CDR3 is 17 amino acids long. Germline assignment: CDR1 MDHEN and CDR2 SYDVKM. CDR3 coding DNA: TGTGCCAGCAGTTTCCCCCGGACAGGCGGGGACACAGATACGCAGTATTTT. The encoded protein is CASSFPRTGGDTDTQYF. The entire variable domain, with the rest obtained from reference TRBV28 and TRBJ2-3, is as follows: DVKVTQSSRYLVKRTGEKVFLECVQDMDHENMFWYRQDPGLGLRLIYFSYDVKMKEKGDIPEGYSVSREKKERFSLILESASTNQTSMYLCASSFPRTGGDTDTQYFGPGTRLTVL.

V gene TRBV4-2 combines with J gene TRBJ2-7; 11 bases fit TRBD2. Germline V gene data show CDR1 as LGHNA and CDR2 as YNFKEQ. The CDR3 covers 15 residues. Trimming cost V 4 bases and J 2 bases; bases outside gene matches: 4. The CDR3 coding sequence is TGTGCCAGCAGCCGCCCGGGACTAGCGGCCTACGAGCAGTACTTC. It translates to CASSRPGLAAYEQYF.

The chain couples TRBV3-1 (or the pseudogene TRBV3-2) to TRBJ2-7; 9 bases are a match to TRBD2. The CDR3 totals 18 residues. After removal of 1 base from V and 3 bases from J, the junction contained 13 bases not matched to a gene. Germline CDR1 is LGHDT and CDR2 is YNNKEL (reference sequence). In nucleotides, the CDR3 is TGTGCCAGCAGCCAAGTAGCTAGCGGGACCCTTAGGCTCTACGAGCAGTACTTC. Its translation is CASSQVASGTLRLYEQYF.

For this clone: An end of the junction differs from the germline gene, which may be a read error. The chain has TRBV2 and TRBJ1-4; D call uncertain. CDR1 and CDR2 (germline): SNHLY, FYNNEI. The CDR3 contains 13 residues. The CDR3 bases are TGTGCCAGCAGTGACGACTGGAGGGAAAAACTGCTTTTT. Encoded protein: CASSDDWREKLLF. The full variable domain, in which reference TRBV2 and TRBJ1-4 provide the parts outside the CDR3, is EPEVTQTPSHQVTQMGQEVILRCVPISNHLYFYWYRQILGQKVEFLVSFYNNEISEKSEIFDDQFSVERPDGSNFTLKIRSTKLEDSAMYFCASSDDWREKLLFGSGTQLSVL.

The genes are TRBV11-2 and TRBJ2-2; TRBD1 matches 8 bases. The CDR3 is 17 residues long. Germline CDR1 and CDR2: SGHAT and FQNNGV. With 0 bases clipped from V and 7 bases from J, the junction kept 10 bases outside the gene matches. The CDR3 region has the DNA TGTGCCAGCAGCTTAGATCTGGGTCAGGGGGCCCTCGGGGAGCTGTTTTTT. This encodes CASSLDLGQGALGELFF.

The V and J genes are TRBV28 and TRBJ2-3; 12 positions match TRBD2. Unmatched junction bases numbered 3, after V lost 2 bases and J lost 3 bases. Germline-derived CDR1 and CDR2 are MDHEN and SYDVKM. There are 16 residues in the CDR3. CDR3 amino acids: CASSLGLAGKTDTQYF. The DNA of the CDR3 is TGTGCCAGCAGTTTAGGACTAGCGGGAAAGACAGATACGCAGTATTTT.

The chain couples TRBV5-1 to TRBJ2-7; 12 positions match TRBD2. The germline V gene encodes CDR1 SGHRS and CDR2 YFSETQ. With 0 bases clipped from V and 7 bases from J, the junction kept 5 bases outside the gene matches. The CDR3 has 15 amino acids. This CDR3 is CASSLVLAGGSEQYF. The CDR3, as DNA: TGCGCCAGCAGCTTGGTCCTAGCGGGAGGGTCTGAGCAGTACTTC. The whole variable domain, remainder taken from reference TRBV5-1 and TRBJ2-7, is KAGVTQTPRYLIKTRGQQVTLSCSPISGHRSVSWYQQTPGQGLQFLFEYFSETQRNKGNFPGRFSGRQFSNSRSEMNVSTLELGDSALYLCASSLVLAGGSEQYFGPGTRLTVT.

The chain links TRBV9 to TRBJ2-7, with D maybe TRBD2 (6 bases). Trimming left V 3 bases short and J 2 bases short, with 15 bases between. This CDR3 is built from 15 residues. CDR1 is SGDLS and CDR2 is YYNGEE in the germline V gene. The CDR3 protein is CASSASHGSTYEQYF. The CDR3, as DNA: TGTGCCAGCAGCGCGTCCCACGGGAGTACCTACGAGCAGTACTTC.

The chain employs TRBV5-1 and TRBJ1-1, with a weak D call TRBD1 (5 bases). The CDR3 totals 15 residues. In germline, CDR1 is SGHRS, CDR2 YFSETQ. Trimming removed 1 base at V and 1 base at J, with 11 bases between. CDR3 DNA: TGCGCCAGCAGCTTGTTTCGACAGTCGAACACTGAAGCTTTCTTT. Translated: CASSLFRQSNTEAFF.

The J gene is TRBJ1-1, the V gene TRBV12-3 or TRBV12-4; D gene ambiguous. This CDR3 region has 12 residues. V was clipped by 1 base and J by 6 bases, with 6 bases between them. The CDR3 here is CASSLGGPEAFF. For the CDR3, the DNA is TGTGCCAGCAGTTTAGGAGGGCCTGAAGCTTTCTTT.

The chain recombines TRBV3-1 (or the pseudogene TRBV3-2) with TRBJ2-7, with 9 bases matching TRBD1. The germline CDR1 and CDR2 sequences are LGHDT and YNNKEL (reference sequence). This CDR3 contains 14 residues. J was trimmed by 4 bases and V by 4 bases; bases with no gene match: 5. This chain's CDR3 is CASSPGQGVYEQYF. Here the CDR3 DNA reads TGTGCCAGCAGCCCGGGACAGGGTGTGTACGAGCAGTACTTC.